This TCR beta chain was sequenced for a study of shared clonotypes between healthy human individuals. Points from the study as a whole: Clonotypes not shared had lower generation probabilities than those common to all four donors.

Comments on this clone: The antigen remains unidentified.

Every immunoSEQ plate was one replicate of a subset's evenly spread DNA. Profiled with immunoSEQ multiplex PCR; TCRdb holds only in-frame clones, not every one. Among about 380,000 clones listed, just over 95% were seen once. This CDR3 has 14 amino acids. V was pared by 3 bases and J by 5 bases, with 6 bases of the junction left unmatched. Per the germline V gene, CDR1 is SGHRS and CDR2 is YFSETQ. The specimen sequenced was memory CD8+ T cells sorted from blood. Subset indicated: CD45RO+ cells pooled with CCR7-negative TemRA cells. V gene TRBV5-1 combines with J gene TRBJ2-5; 8 bases fit TRBD1. This receptor was obtained from a man under 40 in good health. CDR3 region: CASSSRTGHETQYF. The DNA of the CDR3 is TGCGCCAGCAGCTCACGGACAGGGCATGAGACCCAGTACTTC.